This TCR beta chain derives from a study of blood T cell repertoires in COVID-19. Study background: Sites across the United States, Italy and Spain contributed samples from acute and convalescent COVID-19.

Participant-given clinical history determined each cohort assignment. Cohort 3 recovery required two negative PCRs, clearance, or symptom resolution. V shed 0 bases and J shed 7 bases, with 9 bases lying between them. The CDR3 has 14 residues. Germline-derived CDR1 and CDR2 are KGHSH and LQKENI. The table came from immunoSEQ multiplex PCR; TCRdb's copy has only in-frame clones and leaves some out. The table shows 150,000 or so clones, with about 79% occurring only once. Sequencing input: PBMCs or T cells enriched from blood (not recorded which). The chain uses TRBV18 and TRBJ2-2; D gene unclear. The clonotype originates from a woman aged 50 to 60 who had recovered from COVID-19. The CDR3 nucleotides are TGTGCCAGCTCACCACCATCGGGTATCGGGGAGCTGTTTTTT. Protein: CASSPPSGIGELFF.